Here is one T cell receptor (beta chain) with its context. Libraries were prepared by immunoSEQ multiplex PCR; TCRdb keeps only in-frame clonotypes and omits some of them. This sample has roughly 2 million clones, with roughly 95% found just once. This sample is drawn from a study of shared clonotypes between healthy human individuals. Study summary: Per donor, CD8 memory used one plate, CD8 naive used two, CD4 memory used three and CD4 naive used three.

As defined, naive CD8 cells were CD45RO-negative and positively selected for CCR7, with terminally differentiated effector memory CD45RA+ cells excluded. Only Caucasian adults living in Nashville, Tennessee made up the donor group. Germline V gene sequence: CDR1 SGHTA, CDR2 FQGTGA. CDR3 length: 16 residues. Trimming took off 1 base at V and 4 bases at J, with 14 bases between the two ends. This chain links TRBV7-3 with TRBJ1-5; D is ambiguous. Sequenced sample: naive CD8+ T cells sorted from blood. This sequence originates from a man in his late teens or twenties in good health. The CDR3 nucleotides read TGTGCCAGCAGCTTAAGCGGATGGAGACGGAATCAGCCCCAGCATTTT. Protein sequence: CASSLSGWRRNQPQHF.